These 9 T cell receptor beta chains were all obtained from the same sample, sequenced in a study of spatial heterogeneity in lung cancer. The sample's time point: sample taken at primary tumor resection. Whole RNA, isolated from tumor, nontumor lung or frozen PBMC, was sequenced without prior sorting. One entry per CDR3 protein results from TCRdb running MiXCR on the 5' RACE reads. The repertoire holds over 25,000 distinct CDR3 sequences, with more than 8% as singletons. The sample here was PBMCs, taken at surgery. The receptors originated from a female donor with early-stage non-small cell lung cancer.

This clonotype was counted ten times or more. V usage is TRBV5-1 and J usage is TRBJ2-7; D remains ambiguous. Trimming shortened V by 0 bases and J by 2 bases, and 9 bases separated the two germline ends. CDR3 length equals 14 residues. Germline-derived CDR1 and CDR2 are SGHRS and YFSETQ. The CDR3 DNA sequence: TGCGCCAGCAGCTTGGAGCCTGATCCCTACGAGCAGTACTTC. Translated, it gives CASSLEPDPYEQYF.

This clonotype has a handful of counts. The gene calls are TRBV3-1 and TRBJ2-6; D not resolved. The CDR3 runs to 14 residues. Germline CDR1 reads LGHDT; CDR2 reads YNNKEL (reference sequence). Trimming shortened V by 2 bases and J by 5 bases, and 7 bases separated the two germline ends. The CDR3 DNA reads TGTGCCAGCAGCCAATTAGGACGGGCCAACGTCCTGACTTTC. Its translation is CASSQLGRANVLTF.

The V gene is TRBV4-2, the J gene TRBJ2-4; D gene ambiguous. CDR1 is LGHNA and CDR2 is YNFKEQ in the germline V gene. With 0 bases removed from V and 6 bases from J, the gap between germline ends came to 12 bases. The CDR3 totals 15 residues. The CDR3 sequence is CASSQDPSRVNIQYF. CDR3 DNA sequence: TGTGCCAGCAGCCAAGATCCGTCACGGGTAAACATTCAGTACTTC.

This clonotype has ten or more counts. The V gene is TRBV20-1, the J gene TRBJ1-1, with D unresolved. Trimming stripped 2 bases from V and 5 bases from J, with 6 bases between. The germline gives CDR1 DFQATT, CDR2 SNEGSKA (reference sequence). This CDR3 region has 11 residues. CDR3 bases: TGCAGTGCTAGAAAATATACTGAAGCTTTCTTT. This translates into CSARKYTEAFF.

This rearrangement joins TRBV7-9 to TRBJ1-1; TRBD1 might be the D (6 bases). Germline CDR1 is SEHNR and CDR2 is FQNEAQ (reference sequence). The CDR3 runs to 13 residues. V shed 2 bases and J shed 7 bases, with 11 bases lying between them. In DNA, the CDR3 is TGTGCCAGCAGCTTAAGGGACACCGGTGAAGCTTTCTTT. Encoded protein: CASSLRDTGEAFF.

Ten or more counts support this clonotype. This sequence joins TRBV6-2 or TRBV6-3 and TRBJ2-3, with D perhaps given as TRBD1 or TRBD2 (6 bases each). The CDR3 is made up of 14 amino acids. V was clipped by 2 bases and J by 5 bases, with 11 bases between them. From germline, CDR1 is MNHEY and CDR2 SVGEGT. The CDR3 is CASSYVRGGDTQYF. DNA for the CDR3: TGTGCCAGCAGTTACGTCAGGGGAGGAGATACGCAGTATTTT.

This clonotype ranks as medium-sized. The chain carries TRBV5-5 and TRBJ2-3; 7 bases match TRBD1. CDR1 and CDR2 (germline): SGHKS, YYEKEE (reference sequence). CDR3 length equals 15 residues. With V trimmed by 5 bases and J by 8 bases, 14 bases remained unmatched. CDR3 bases: TGTGCCAGCAGTAAAGAGACAGGGATGGAATCTACGCAGTATTTT. Translating it yields CASSKETGMESTQYF.

This clonotype was seen many times. The V gene is TRBV12-3 or TRBV12-4, the J gene TRBJ1-1, with 8 bases lining up with TRBD1. The CDR3 is 13 amino acids. With 8 bases clipped from V and 6 bases from J, the junction kept 8 bases outside the gene matches. CDR3: CASGSGQGPEAFF. CDR3 sequence (DNA): TGTGCCAGCGGGTCAGGACAGGGCCCTGAAGCTTTCTTT.

This clonotype was counted a few times. The chain recombines TRBV20-1 with TRBJ2-7; D may be TRBD2 (5 bases). CDR3 length: 14 residues. Trimming removed 1 base from V and 0 bases from J, with 10 bases in between. Germline V gene sequence: CDR1 DFQATT, CDR2 SNEGSKA (reference sequence). The CDR3 protein is CSARGRAVSYEQYV. The CDR3 bases are TGCAGTGCTAGAGGGCGGGCTGTCTCCTACGAGCAGTACGTC.